Sequencing of this T cell receptor beta chain was carried out in a study of OX40 agonist ivuxolimab in advanced cancers. Germline assignment: CDR1 ENHRY and CDR2 SYGVKD. V was clipped by 4 bases and J by 7 bases, with 16 bases between them. The CDR3 is 14 amino acids. The repertoire was sequenced with immunoSEQ multiplex PCR; TCRdb's copy has only in-frame clones and lacks some. The repertoire holds around 45,000 clones, with 77% as singletons. The gene calls are TRBV10-3 and TRBJ2-5; D not certain. The sample here was CD4+ or CD8+ T cells sorted from blood, taken in a trial of the OX40 agonist ivuxolimab. This receptor was identified in an adult with an advanced solid tumor such as melanoma, head and neck, liver or kidney cancer. CDR3 DNA: TGTGCCATCAGTGTGGCGACTGGTAAGGGGACCCAGTACTTC. Translated, it gives CAISVATGKGTQYF.